The source of this T cell receptor beta chain is a study of OX40 agonist ivuxolimab in advanced cancers. The wider study: Past anti-PD-1, anti-PD-L1 or anti-CTLA-4 therapy was accepted, and 40% had received some.

V lost 6 bases and J lost 7, with 12 bases in between. In germline, CDR1 is KGHSH, CDR2 LQKENI. This CDR3 contains 12 residues. Here immunoSEQ multiplex PCR was the method, and the copy in TCRdb shows in-frame clones only, minus some. The sample has about 87,000 clones, 85% to 90% seen once. The material was CD4+ or CD8+ T cells sorted from blood, obtained in a trial of the OX40 agonist ivuxolimab. V usage is TRBV18 and J usage is TRBJ1-1; D is possibly TRBD1 (5 bases). The clonotype was recovered from an adult with an advanced solid tumor such as melanoma, head and neck, liver or kidney cancer. The CDR3 nucleotides are TGTGCCAGCTCGAGGGGCGAGGGTGAAGCTTTCTTT. Amino acids: CASSRGEGEAFF.